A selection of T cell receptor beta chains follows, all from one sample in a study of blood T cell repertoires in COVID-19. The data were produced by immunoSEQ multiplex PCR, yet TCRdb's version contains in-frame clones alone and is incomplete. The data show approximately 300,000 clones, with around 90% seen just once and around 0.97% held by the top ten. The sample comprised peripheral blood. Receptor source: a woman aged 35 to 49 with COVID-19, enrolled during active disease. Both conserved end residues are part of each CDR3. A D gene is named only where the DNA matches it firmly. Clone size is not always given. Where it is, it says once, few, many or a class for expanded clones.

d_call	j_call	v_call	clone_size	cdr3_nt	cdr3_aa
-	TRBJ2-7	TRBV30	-	TGTGCCTGGGCCCGCCTTTGGGGGCTCCACTACGAGCAGTACTTC	CAWARLWGLHYEQYF
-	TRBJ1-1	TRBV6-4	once	TGTGCCAGCAGTGACGTAGCGGGGGGCACTGAAGCTTTCTTT	CASSDVAGGTEAFF
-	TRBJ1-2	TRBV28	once	TGTGCCAGCAGTGAGATTGGGGGGGTTAGGAGTGGCTACACCTTC	CASSEIGGVRSGYTF
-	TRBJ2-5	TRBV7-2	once	TGTGCCAGCAGCCTTAGCGGAAACCCTCTCCAAGAGACCCAGTACTTC	CASSLSGNPLQETQYF
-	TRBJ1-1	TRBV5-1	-	TGCGCCAGCAGCCTACTTGACGGAGGCACTGAAGCTTTCTTT	CASSLLDGGTEAFF
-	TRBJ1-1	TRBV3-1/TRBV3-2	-	TGTGCCAGCAGCCACCCGGGACACAGGGCTTTCTTT	CASSHPGHRAFF
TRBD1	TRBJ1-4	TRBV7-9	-	TGTGCCAGCAGCTTGGGACAGTTAAATGAAAAACTGTTTTTT	CASSLGQLNEKLFF
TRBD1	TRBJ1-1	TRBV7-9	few	TGTGCCAGCAGCCCCTGGACAGGGGGGACTGAAGCTTTCTTT	CASSPWTGGTEAFF
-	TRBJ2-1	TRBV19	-	TGTGCCAGTAGTTATAGCGAATCCTACAATGAGCAGTTCTTC	CASSYSESYNEQFF
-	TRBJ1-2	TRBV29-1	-	TGCAGCATCAGTAACTATGGCTACACCTTC	CSISNYGYTF
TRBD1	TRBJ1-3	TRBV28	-	TGTGCCAGCAGTTTGAACAGGGGAAAGCCTAGCGCCGTATATTTT	CASSLNRGKPSAVYF
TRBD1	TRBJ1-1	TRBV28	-	TGTGCCAGCAGTTTTTGGACAGGGAACACTGAAGCTTTCTTT	CASSFWTGNTEAFF
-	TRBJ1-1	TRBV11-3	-	TGTGCCAGCAGCTTAACAGGATTGAACACTGAAGCTTTCTTT	CASSLTGLNTEAFF
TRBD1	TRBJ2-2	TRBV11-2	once	TGTGCCAGCAGCTTAGATGGGGGACAGGGTATCGGGGAGCTGTTTTTT	CASSLDGGQGIGELFF
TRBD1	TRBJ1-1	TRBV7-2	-	TGTGCCAGCAGCCGGACAGGGTGGAACACTGAAGCTTTCTTT	CASSRTGWNTEAFF
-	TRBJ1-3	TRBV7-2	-	TGTGCCAGCAGCTGGGGGACAAGCTCTGGAAACACCATATATTTT	CASSWGTSSGNTIYF
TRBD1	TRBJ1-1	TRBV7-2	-	TGTGCCAGCAGCTTAGCGAGGCAGGGGGTAATCTCGACTGAAGCTTTCTTT	CASSLARQGVISTEAFF
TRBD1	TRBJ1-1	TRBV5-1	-	TGCGCCAGCACCCCCGGGACAGGGAACACTGAAGCTTTCTTT	CASTPGTGNTEAFF
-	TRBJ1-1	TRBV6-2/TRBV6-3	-	TGTGCCAGCAGTTACGACAGTTTCCAATTACTAAACACTGAAGCTTTCTTT	CASSYDSFQLLNTEAFF
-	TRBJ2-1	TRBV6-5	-	TGTGCCAGCAGCAAGGACAACTCCTACAATGAGCAGTTCTTC	CASSKDNSYNEQFF
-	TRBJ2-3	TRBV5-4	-	TGTGCCAGCAGCCACGACAGACTTCGTAGCACAGATACGCAGTATTTT	CASSHDRLRSTDTQYF
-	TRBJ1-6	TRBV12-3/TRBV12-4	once	TGTGCCAGCAGGCAAGTGGCTTCACCCCTCCACTTT	CASRQVASPLHF
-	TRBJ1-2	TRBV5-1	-	TGCGCCAGCAGCTTCGGCAGGGGATGGAGTGATGGCTACACCTTC	CASSFGRGWSDGYTF
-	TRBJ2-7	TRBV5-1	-	TGCGCCAGCAGCTTGAAGCAGGCCACCTCTCACTACGAGCAGTACTTC	CASSLKQATSHYEQYF
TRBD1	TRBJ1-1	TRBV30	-	TGTGCCTGGAGAGGGGGCTTGCAAGCTTTCTTT	CAWRGGLQAFF
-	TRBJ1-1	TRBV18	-	TGTGCCGGCAGGGGACAAGGGGGCACTGAAGCTTTCTTT	CAGRGQGGTEAFF
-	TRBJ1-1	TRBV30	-	TGTGCCTGGAGTGTACAAGGGGGAGTTTCTGAAGCTTTCTTT	CAWSVQGGVSEAFF
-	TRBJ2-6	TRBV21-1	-	TGTGCCAGCAGCCTGAGGGTGCCTAGATCTGGGGCCAACGTCCTGACTTTC	CASSLRVPRSGANVLTF
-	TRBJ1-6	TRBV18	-	TGTGCCAGCTCCCCGGACAGAACATATTCACCCCTCCACTTT	CASSPDRTYSPLHF
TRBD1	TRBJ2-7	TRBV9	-	TGTGCCAGCAGCGCAGGGGACAGGTTAGCCTACGAGCAGTACTTC	CASSAGDRLAYEQYF
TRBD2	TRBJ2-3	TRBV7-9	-	TGTGCCAGCCGCTACTACGGGGGGGGCAACACAGATACGCAGTATTTT	CASRYYGGGNTDTQYF
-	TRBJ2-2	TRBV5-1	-	TGCGCCAGCAGCTTGGTCGGGGCGAACACCGGGGAGCTGTTTTTT	CASSLVGANTGELFF
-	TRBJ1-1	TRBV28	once	TGTGCCAGCAGACAGCCGGGACACACTATGAACACTGAAGCTTTCTTT	CASRQPGHTMNTEAFF
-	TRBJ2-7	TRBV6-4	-	TGTGCCAGCAGTGTCACCCCACAGGGTGAGCAGTACTTC	CASSVTPQGEQYF
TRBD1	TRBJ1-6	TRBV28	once	TGTGCCCCTTTTAAGGGACAGCGAAGGAGCTCCTATAATTCACCCCTCCACTTT	CAPFKGQRRSSYNSPLHF
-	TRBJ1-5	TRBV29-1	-	TGCAGCGTTGCACAGGGAACAGAGGATCAGCCCCAGCATTTT	CSVAQGTEDQPQHF
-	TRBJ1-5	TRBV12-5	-	TGTGCTAGTGGTCGCGGAACAGGGAAGCAGCCCCAGCATTTT	CASGRGTGKQPQHF
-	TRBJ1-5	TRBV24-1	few	TGTGCCACCAGTGAGGCGGGGCAGAGTAGCAATCAGCCCCAGCATTTT	CATSEAGQSSNQPQHF
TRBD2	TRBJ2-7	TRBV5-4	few	TGTGCCAGCAGCTGGGGAACTAGCGGGGGCTACGAGCAGTACTTC	CASSWGTSGGYEQYF
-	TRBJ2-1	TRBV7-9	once	TGTGCCAGCAGCTTACGTATTGGAAGGGTGACTAGTACCGGCAATGAGCAGTTCTTC	CASSLRIGRVTSTGNEQFF
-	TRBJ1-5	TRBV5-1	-	TGCGCCAGCAGCTTGGCAGGGGTGAGCAATCAGCCCCAGCATTTT	CASSLAGVSNQPQHF
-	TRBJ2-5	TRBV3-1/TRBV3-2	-	TGTGCCAGCAGCCATTACAGGGAGGGCTTGAGAGAGACCCAGTACTTC	CASSHYREGLRETQYF
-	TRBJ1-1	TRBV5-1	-	TGCGCCAGCCGGTACATCGGGATGAACACTGAAGCTTTCTTT	CASRYIGMNTEAFF
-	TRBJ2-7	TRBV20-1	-	TGCAGTGCCCCGGCGGGTTACGAGCAGTACTTC	CSAPAGYEQYF
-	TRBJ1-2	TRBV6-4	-	TGTGCCAGCAGGGCAGGGAACTATGGCTACACCTTC	CASRAGNYGYTF
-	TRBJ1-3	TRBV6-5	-	TGTGCCAGCAGCTCTACAGGCTCTGGAAACACCATATATTTT	CASSSTGSGNTIYF
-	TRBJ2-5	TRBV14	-	TGTGCCAGCAGCCAAGATTGGGGGGGCGGTCGGCGAGAGACCCAGTACTTC	CASSQDWGGGRRETQYF
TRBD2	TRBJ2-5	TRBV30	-	TGTGCCTGGAGTTCCTTTAGCGGGGGGGAGGAGACCCAGTACTTC	CAWSSFSGGEETQYF
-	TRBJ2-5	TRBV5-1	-	TGCGCCAGCAGCTCGACACCGTACCAAGAGACCCAGTACTTC	CASSSTPYQETQYF